This T cell receptor beta chain was obtained from a study of T cells in women clearing cervical HPV infection (dated by TCRdb to between 2017 and 2018). A note on the overall study: The cases were 20 to 30 women with histologically confirmed HPV16-related CIN3 or worse, and 2 of those women had invasive cancers. Controls were 25 to 30 women whose single incident HPV16 infection cleared within 12 months without precancer or cancer developing. Blood from cases was collected at the visit at which the lesion was first identified, whereas blood from controls was collected once infection was no longer detected. Among cases, blood sampling occurred a median of around 160 days after lesion detection, with an interquartile range of about 80 to 210 days. HLA typing was available for only a few women, so HLA type could not be excluded as a confounder. This exploratory proof-of-principle case-control study, nested within the Guanacaste HPV Natural History Study in Costa Rica, compared TCR repertoires among women with different cervical HPV16 outcomes. Cases and controls were matched on year of sample collection and on age within five years. Median age was about 35 years in cases versus less than 40 in controls, and baseline characteristics did not differ significantly. In the parent cohort, some 10,000 women aged 18 or older were enrolled in Guanacaste, Costa Rica, during about 1992 to 1994 and then followed for approximately 7 years. Five blinded duplicates per group were added as quality controls, so that 60 or so samples were obtained: approximately 50 participants and roughly ten replicates. The paper's findings and limits, for the study overall: Random forest classifiers combining richness and V gene abundances distinguished cases from controls with an estimated AUC of approximately 0.83. Lower TRBV6-7 relative abundance was observed in cases than in controls (about 0.1% versus 0.15%; Bonferroni P = 0.0008). Because the number of T cells per sample was unknown, the richness differences could reflect varying T-cell content rather than repertoire biology. The cross-sectional design could not show whether the associations came before the infection or were a result of it, and neither effector/memory subsets nor HPV-specific T cells were isolated. Significantly higher TCR repertoire richness was observed in CIN3+ cases than in controls across sequencing depths, whereas no difference in evenness was found.

TCR beta CDR3 regions were amplified by multiplex PCR using the immunoSEQ assay from an average of roughly 1,100 ng genomic DNA per sample. The assay corrected primer bias using a complete synthetic TCR repertoire to establish an amplification baseline. Amplicons were sequenced on the Illumina platform. As for the original processing: Sequences were error-corrected by clustering with frequency ratios and a modified nearest-neighbor algorithm and were then analyzed in the immunoSEQ Analyzer with IMGT gene definitions. At each rarefaction depth, TCR richness and evenness were averaged across 20 rarefaction repeats, and samples with fewer sequences than that depth were excluded. Relative abundances of V, D and J genes were compared between groups using Wilcoxon rank sum tests, with FDR correction applied. For the blinded duplicates, the intraclass correlation was about 96% for TCR richness and averaged 76.4% across roughly 72 gene segments. TCRdb provides this immuneACCESS table in a form limited to in-frame rearrangements. Some clones are lacking; in checked studies, under half of them reflect an unresolved V gene, and why the rest are absent is not known. V, J and clone size are taken as reported in that table, and D and trimming were inferred from the DNA itself. This sample's table carries more than 25,000 clones. Less than 8.5% of the sample comes from the top ten.

Every participant had a single incident cervical HPV16 infection, and women with prevalent HPV16 infections were excluded. Cervical HPV DNA was detected by MY09/MY11 PCR, and genotyping was performed by dot-blot hybridization. About 15 mL of heparinized blood were centrifuged, and the buffy coat was split into aliquots, frozen at -30 degrees C, and then kept at -80 degrees C. QIAGEN kits were used to extract genomic DNA from the buffy coat specimens. The CDR3 measures 14 amino acids from cysteine to phenylalanine. Only the CDR3 bases that were read are kept: 33 of them, in frame from base 1. Clipping removes 4 bases from V and 5 bases from J, with 2 as the unmatched junction base count. CDR1 and CDR2 are drawn from the germline V gene: SGHRS, YFSETQ. Comment on this clone: It has no known antigen specificity. The CDR3 extends 3 residues past the end of the read, so its final part is completed from the germline J gene.

Sequencing was carried out using blood buffy coat. The clonotype was recovered from a woman aged 18-70 years with a cervical HPV16 infection that either progressed to CIN3+ or cleared (not recorded which). This sequence uses TRBV5-1 and TRBJ2-3; TRBD2 lines up with 12 middle nucleotides. The sequenced CDR3 bases are TGCGCCAGCAGCGTGGGACTAGCGGGAGATACG. It is translated as CASSVGLAGDT. The CDR3, in full, reads CASSVGLAGDTQYF. Where the CDR3 stops, the reference TRBV5-1 and TRBJ2-3 genes take over; the full variable domain is KAGVTQTPRYLIKTRGQQVTLSCSPISGHRSVSWYQQTPGQGLQFLFEYFSETQRNKGNFPGRFSGRQFSNSRSEMNVSTLELGDSALYLCASSVGLAGDTQYFGPGTRLTVL.